This T cell receptor beta chain was identified in a study of cytomegalovirus exposure and HLA in healthy donors. Study-wide background: Most donors, roughly 82% of over 300 genotyped, fell in the Caucasian-associated ancestry cluster.

With 60 Vbeta and 13 Jbeta primers, the PCR was carried out. Profiling relied on immunoSEQ multiplex PCR, and the TCRdb table lists in-frame clones only, not all of them. The table records 160,000 or so clones, about 77% of them present only once. The study's findings and limits: A likely sequencing artifact accounted for one observed cluster of highly shared sequence variants. A link between a missense DCLRE1C variant and TCR beta V- and J-gene trimming emerged from a later analysis. The study flagged roughly 150 TCR beta chains as cytomegalovirus-associated.

With 8 bases removed from V and 5 bases from J, the gap between germline ends came to 19 bases. The CDR3 spans 14 residues. CDR1 is SNHLY, CDR2 FYNNEI, per germline. This clone occurred once. Its specificity is not known. The sequenced sample consisted of PBMCs. V and J are TRBV2 and TRBJ2-7; D is perhaps TRBD1 (5 bases). This TCR was recovered from a man aged 18 to 29 in good health and CMV-seropositive. The CDR3 region has the DNA TGTGCCAGCGGCAGGGATTTGCTTTCCGACGAGCAGTACTTC. Translated, it gives CASGRDLLSDEQYF. Looking up the rest from reference TRBV2 and TRBJ2-7 gives the full variable domain: EPEVTQTPSHQVTQMGQEVILRCVPISNHLYFYWYRQILGQKVEFLVSFYNNEISEKSEIFDDQFSVERPDGSNFTLKIRSTKLEDSAMYFCASGRDLLSDEQYFGPGTRLTVT.